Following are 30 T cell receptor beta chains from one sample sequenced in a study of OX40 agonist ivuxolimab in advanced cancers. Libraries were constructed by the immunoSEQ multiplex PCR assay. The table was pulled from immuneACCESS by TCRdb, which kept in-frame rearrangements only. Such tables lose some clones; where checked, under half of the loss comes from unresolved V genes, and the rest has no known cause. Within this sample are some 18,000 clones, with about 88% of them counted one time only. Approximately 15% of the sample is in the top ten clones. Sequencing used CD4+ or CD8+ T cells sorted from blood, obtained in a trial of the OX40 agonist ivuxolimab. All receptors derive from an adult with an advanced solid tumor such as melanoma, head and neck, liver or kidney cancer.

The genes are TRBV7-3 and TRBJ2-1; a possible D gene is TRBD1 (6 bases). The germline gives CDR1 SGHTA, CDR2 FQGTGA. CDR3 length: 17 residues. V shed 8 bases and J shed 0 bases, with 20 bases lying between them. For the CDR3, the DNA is TGTGCCAGCGCGAGATCAGAGGGGGAAAGCTCCTACAATGAGCAGTTCTTC. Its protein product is CASARSEGESSYNEQFF.

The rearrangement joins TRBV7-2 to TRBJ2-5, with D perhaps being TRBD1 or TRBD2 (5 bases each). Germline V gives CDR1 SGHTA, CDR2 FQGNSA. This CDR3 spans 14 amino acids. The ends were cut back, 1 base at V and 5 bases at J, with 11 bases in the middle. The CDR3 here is CASSLDPRDETQYF. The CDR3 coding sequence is TGTGCCAGCAGCTTAGATCCGAGGGACGAGACCCAGTACTTC.

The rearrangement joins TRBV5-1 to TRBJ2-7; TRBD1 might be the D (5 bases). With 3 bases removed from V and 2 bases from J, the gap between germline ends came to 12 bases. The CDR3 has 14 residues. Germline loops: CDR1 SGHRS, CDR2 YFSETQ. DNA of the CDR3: TGCGCCAGCAGCTGCCCGACAGAGACCTACGAGCAGTACTTC. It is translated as CASSCPTETYEQYF.

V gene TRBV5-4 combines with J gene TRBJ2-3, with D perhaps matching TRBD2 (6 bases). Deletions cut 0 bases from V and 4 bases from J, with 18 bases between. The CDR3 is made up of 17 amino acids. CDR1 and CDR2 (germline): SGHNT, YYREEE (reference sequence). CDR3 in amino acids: CASSLVPRLDGADTQYF. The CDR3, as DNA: TGTGCCAGCAGCTTGGTCCCCCGACTAGATGGGGCAGATACGCAGTATTTT.

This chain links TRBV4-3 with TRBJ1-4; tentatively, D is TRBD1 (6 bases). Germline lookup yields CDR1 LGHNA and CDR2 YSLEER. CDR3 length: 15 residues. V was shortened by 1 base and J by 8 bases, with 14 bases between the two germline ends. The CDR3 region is CASSQVWGHQEKLFF. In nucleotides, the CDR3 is TGCGCCAGCAGCCAAGTGTGGGGGCATCAAGAAAAACTGTTTTTT.

The CDR3 DNA sequence: TGTGCCAGCAGCTCACGAAGACGGGAGGCCCCTACTGGTGAGCAGTTCTTC. Amino acids: CASSSRRREAPTGEQFF. V is TRBV7-9 and J is TRBJ2-1; 7 nucleotides align to TRBD2. Germline V gene lookup returns CDR1 SEHNR and CDR2 FQNEAQ (reference sequence). The V and J ends lost 4 bases and 9 bases, in that order; junction bases with no gene match: 18. The CDR3 loop spans 17 amino acids. Combining the CDR3 with reference TRBV7-9 and TRBJ2-1 gives the whole variable domain DTGVSQNPRHKITKRGQNVTFRCDPISEHNRLYWYRQTLGQGPEFLTYFQNEAQLEKSRLLSDRFSAERPKGSFSTLEIQRTEQGDSAMYLCASSSRRREAPTGEQFFGPGTRLTVL.

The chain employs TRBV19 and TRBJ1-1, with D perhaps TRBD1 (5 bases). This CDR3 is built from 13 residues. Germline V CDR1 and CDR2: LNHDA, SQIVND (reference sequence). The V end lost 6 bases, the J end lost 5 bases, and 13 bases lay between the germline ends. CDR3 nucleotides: TGTGCCAGTAGACTGACAGAAGTGACTGAAGCTTTCTTT. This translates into CASRLTEVTEAFF. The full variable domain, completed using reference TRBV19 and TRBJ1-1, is DGGITQSPKYLFRKEGQNVTLSCEQNLNHDAMYWYRQDPGQGLRLIYYSQIVNDFQKGDIAEGYSVSREKKESFPLTVTSAQKNPTAFYLCASRLTEVTEAFFGQGTRLTVV.

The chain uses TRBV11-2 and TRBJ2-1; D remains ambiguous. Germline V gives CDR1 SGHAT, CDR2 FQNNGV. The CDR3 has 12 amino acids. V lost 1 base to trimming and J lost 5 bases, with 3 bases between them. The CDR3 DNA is TGTGCCAGCAGCTTAGTTCACAATGAGCAGTTCTTC. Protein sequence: CASSLVHNEQFF.

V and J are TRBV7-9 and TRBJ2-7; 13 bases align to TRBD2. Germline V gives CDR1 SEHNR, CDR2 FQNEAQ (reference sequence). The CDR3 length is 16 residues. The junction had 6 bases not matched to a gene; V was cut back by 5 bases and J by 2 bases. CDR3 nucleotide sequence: TGTGCCAGCAGCATAACCGGGACTAGCGGGACCTACGAGCAGTACTTC. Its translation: CASSITGTSGTYEQYF.

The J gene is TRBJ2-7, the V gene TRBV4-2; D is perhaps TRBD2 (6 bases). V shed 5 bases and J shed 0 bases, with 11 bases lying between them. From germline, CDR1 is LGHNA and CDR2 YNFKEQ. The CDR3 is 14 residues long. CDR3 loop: CASSLGLTSYEQYF. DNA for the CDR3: TGTGCCAGCAGCTTGGGACTTACCTCCTACGAGCAGTACTTC.

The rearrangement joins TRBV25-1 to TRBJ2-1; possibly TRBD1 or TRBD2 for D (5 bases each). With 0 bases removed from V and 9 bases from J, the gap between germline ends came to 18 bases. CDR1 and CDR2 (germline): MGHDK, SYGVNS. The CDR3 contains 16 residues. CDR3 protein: CASSEYGGPGLGEQFF. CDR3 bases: TGTGCCAGCAGTGAATATGGGGGACCCGGTTTGGGTGAGCAGTTCTTC.

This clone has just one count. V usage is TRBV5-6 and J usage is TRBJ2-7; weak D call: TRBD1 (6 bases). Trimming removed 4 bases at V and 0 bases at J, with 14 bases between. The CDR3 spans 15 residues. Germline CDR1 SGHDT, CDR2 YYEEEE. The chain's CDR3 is CASSNYRVSSYEQYF. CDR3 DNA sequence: TGTGCCAGCAGCAACTACAGGGTTAGCTCCTACGAGCAGTACTTC.

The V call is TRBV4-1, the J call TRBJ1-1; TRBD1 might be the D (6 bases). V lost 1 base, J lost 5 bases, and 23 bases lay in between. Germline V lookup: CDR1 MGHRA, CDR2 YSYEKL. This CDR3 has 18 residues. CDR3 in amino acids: CASSQGGRGRVRGTEAFF. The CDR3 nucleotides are TGCGCCAGCAGCCAAGGGGGCCGGGGGCGCGTACGGGGTACTGAAGCTTTCTTT.

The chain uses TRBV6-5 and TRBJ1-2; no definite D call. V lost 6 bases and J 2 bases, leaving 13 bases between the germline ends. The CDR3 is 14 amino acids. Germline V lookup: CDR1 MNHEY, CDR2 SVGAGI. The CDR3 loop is CASSDHGQNYGYTF. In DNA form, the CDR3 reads TGTGCCAGCAGCGACCACGGCCAGAACTATGGCTACACCTTC.

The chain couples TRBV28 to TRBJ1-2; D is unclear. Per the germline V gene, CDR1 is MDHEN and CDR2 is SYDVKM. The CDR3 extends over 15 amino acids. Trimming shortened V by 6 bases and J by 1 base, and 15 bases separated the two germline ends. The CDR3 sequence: CASSPPGPLNYGYTF. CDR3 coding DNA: TGTGCCAGCAGCCCGCCCGGACCCCTTAACTATGGCTACACCTTC.

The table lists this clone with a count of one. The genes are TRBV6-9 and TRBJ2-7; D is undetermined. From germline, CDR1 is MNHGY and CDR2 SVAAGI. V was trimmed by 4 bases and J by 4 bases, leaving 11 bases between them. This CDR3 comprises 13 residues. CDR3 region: CASSSASEYEQYF. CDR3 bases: TGTGCCAGCAGTTCCGCCTCGGAGTACGAGCAGTACTTC.

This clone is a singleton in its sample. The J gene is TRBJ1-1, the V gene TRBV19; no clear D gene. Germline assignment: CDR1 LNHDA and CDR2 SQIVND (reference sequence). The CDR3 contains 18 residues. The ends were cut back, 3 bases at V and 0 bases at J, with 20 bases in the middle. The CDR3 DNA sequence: TGTGCCAGTAGTATTATCGGATCCGGGAGGAACATGAACACTGAAGCTTTCTTT. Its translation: CASSIIGSGRNMNTEAFF.

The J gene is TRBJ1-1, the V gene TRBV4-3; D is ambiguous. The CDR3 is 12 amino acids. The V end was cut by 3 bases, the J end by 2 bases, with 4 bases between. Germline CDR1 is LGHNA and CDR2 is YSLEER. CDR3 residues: CASSQDNTEAFF. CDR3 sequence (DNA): TGCGCCAGCAGCCAGGATAACACTGAAGCTTTCTTT.

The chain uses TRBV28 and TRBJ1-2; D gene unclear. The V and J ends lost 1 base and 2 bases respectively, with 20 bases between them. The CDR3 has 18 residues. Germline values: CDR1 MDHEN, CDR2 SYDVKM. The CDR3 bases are TGTGCCAGCAGTTTATCTTCGCGCGGCCCCATTTCCAACTATGGCTACACCTTC. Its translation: CASSLSSRGPISNYGYTF.

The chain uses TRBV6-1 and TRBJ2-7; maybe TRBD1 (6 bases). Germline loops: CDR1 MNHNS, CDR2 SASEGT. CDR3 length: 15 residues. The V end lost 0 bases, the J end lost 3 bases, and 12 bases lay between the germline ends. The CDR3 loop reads CASSEADSWGYEQYF. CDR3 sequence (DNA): TGTGCCAGCAGTGAAGCGGACAGTTGGGGCTACGAGCAGTACTTC.

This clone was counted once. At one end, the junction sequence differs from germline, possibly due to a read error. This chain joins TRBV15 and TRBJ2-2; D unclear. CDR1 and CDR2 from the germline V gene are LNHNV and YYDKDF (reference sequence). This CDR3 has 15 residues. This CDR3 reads CATSRDFRDTRELFF. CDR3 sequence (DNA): TGTGCCACCAGCAGAGATTTTAGAGACACCAGGGAGCTGTTTTTT.

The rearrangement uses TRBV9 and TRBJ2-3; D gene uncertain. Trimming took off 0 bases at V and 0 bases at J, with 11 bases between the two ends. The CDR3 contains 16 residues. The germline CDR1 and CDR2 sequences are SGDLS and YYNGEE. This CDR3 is CASSVGPAESTDTQYF. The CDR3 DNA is TGTGCCAGCAGCGTAGGTCCGGCGGAGAGCACAGATACGCAGTATTTT.

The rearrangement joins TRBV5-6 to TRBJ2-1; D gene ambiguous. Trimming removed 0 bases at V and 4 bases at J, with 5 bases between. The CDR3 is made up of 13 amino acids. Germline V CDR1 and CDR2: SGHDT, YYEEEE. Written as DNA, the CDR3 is TGTGCCAGCAGCTTGGCCATGTACAATGAGCAGTTCTTC. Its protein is CASSLAMYNEQFF.

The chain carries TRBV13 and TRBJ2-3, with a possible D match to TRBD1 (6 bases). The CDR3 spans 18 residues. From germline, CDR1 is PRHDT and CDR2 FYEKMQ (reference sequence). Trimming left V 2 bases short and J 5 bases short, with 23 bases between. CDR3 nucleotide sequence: TGTGCCAGCAGCTTACTTCTAGTGCAGGGGCCGTTGGGAGATACGCAGTATTTT. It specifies CASSLLLVQGPLGDTQYF. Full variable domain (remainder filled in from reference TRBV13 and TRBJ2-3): AAGVIQSPRHLIKEKRETATLKCYPIPRHDTVYWYQQGPGQDPQFLISFYEKMQSDKGSIPDRFSAQQFSDYHSELNMSSLELGDSALYFCASSLLLVQGPLGDTQYFGPGTRLTVL.

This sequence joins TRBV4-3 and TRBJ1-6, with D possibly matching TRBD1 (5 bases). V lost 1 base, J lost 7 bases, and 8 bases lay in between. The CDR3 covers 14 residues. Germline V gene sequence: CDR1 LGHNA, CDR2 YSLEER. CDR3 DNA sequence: TGCGCCAGCAGCCAAGCCCAGGGCAATTCACCCCTCCACTTT. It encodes CASSQAQGNSPLHF.

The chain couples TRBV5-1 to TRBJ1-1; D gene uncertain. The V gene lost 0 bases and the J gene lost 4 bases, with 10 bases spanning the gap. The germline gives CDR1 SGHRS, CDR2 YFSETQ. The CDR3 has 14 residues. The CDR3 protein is CASSLGTESTEAFF. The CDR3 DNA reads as TGCGCCAGCAGCTTGGGGACTGAGAGCACTGAAGCTTTCTTT.

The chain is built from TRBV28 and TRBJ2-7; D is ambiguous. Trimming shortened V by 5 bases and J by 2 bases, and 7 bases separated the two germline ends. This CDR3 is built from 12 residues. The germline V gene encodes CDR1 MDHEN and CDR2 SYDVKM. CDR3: CASSGLTYEQYF. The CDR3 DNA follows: TGTGCCAGCAGTGGTCTAACCTACGAGCAGTACTTC.

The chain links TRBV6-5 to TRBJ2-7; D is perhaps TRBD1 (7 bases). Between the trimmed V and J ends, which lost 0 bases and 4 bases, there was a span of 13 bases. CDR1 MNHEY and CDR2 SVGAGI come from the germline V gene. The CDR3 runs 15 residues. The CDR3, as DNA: TGTGCCAGCAGTTACTCGGGCAGGGGGGTATACGAGCAGTACTTC. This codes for CASSYSGRGVYEQYF.

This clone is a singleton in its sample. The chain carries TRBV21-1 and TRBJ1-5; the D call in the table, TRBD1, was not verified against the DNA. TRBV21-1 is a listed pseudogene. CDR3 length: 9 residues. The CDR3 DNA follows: TGTGCCAGCAGCCCGACAGGGCATTTT. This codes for CASSPTGHF.

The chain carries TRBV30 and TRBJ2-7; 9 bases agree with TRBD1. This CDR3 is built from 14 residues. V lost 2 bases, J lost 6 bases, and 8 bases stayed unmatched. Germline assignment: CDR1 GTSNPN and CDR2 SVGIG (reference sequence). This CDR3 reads CAWSTGQGKGEQYF. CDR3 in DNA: TGTGCCTGGAGTACGGGACAGGGCAAGGGCGAGCAGTACTTC.